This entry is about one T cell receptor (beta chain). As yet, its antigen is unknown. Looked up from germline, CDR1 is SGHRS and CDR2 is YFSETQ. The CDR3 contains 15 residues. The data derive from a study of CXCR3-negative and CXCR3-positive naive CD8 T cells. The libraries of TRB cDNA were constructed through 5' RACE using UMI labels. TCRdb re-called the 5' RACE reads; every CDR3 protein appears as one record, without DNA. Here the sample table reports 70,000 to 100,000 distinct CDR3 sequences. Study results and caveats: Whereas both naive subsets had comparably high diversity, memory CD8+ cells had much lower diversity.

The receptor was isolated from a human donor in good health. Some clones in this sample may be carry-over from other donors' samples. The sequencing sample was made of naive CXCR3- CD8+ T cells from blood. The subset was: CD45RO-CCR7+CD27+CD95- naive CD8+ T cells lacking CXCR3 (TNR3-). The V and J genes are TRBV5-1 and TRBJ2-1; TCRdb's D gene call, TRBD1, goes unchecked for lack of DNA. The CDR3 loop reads CASSPTGGAYNEQFF. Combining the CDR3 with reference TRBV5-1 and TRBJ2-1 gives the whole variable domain KAGVTQTPRYLIKTRGQQVTLSCSPISGHRSVSWYQQTPGQGLQFLFEYFSETQRNKGNFPGRFSGRQFSNSRSEMNVSTLELGDSALYLCASSPTGGAYNEQFFGPGTRLTVL.